The 10 T cell receptor beta chains below come from one sample, sequenced in a study of identical twins. MiXCR, applied by TCRdb to the 5' RACE reads, yields one record per CDR3 protein. This sample has around 550,000 distinct CDR3 sequences, with approximately 14% found just once. These data were also filed under a second study, of yellow fever vaccine responses in identical twins.

Sample: CD4+ T cells sorted from blood. Every receptor here comes from a woman between 18 and 29 years old in good health.

The chain recombines TRBV20-1 with TRBJ2-4; 11 bases map to TRBD1. The CDR3 covers 13 residues. The junction had 4 bases not matched to a gene; V was cut back by 3 bases and J by 9 bases. The germline V gene has CDR1 DFQATT and CDR2 SNEGSKA (reference sequence). CDR3 in amino acids: CSARGQGGSIQYF. DNA for the CDR3: TGCAGTGCTAGGGGACAGGGGGGTAGCATTCAGTACTTC.

The CDR3 here is CASSVLWAGGASATEAFF. CDR3 sequence (DNA): TGCGCCAGCAGCGTGCTGTGGGCAGGGGGCGCGTCGGCCACTGAAGCTTTCTTT. The J gene is TRBJ1-1, the V gene TRBV5-1, with TRBD1 identical over 8 bases. Germline V lookup: CDR1 SGHRS, CDR2 YFSETQ. The V gene end was trimmed by 4 bases and the J gene end by 4 bases; junction bases not matched to a gene: 18. The CDR3 loop spans 18 amino acids. Supplemented by reference TRBV5-1 and TRBJ1-1, the full variable domain reads KAGVTQTPRYLIKTRGQQVTLSCSPISGHRSVSWYQQTPGQGLQFLFEYFSETQRNKGNFPGRFSGRQFSNSRSEMNVSTLELGDSALYLCASSVLWAGGASATEAFFGQGTRLTVV.

The chain is built from TRBV16 and TRBJ2-7, with 11 positions matching TRBD1. J lost 4 bases, V lost 0 bases, and 5 bases had no gene match. Germline CDR1 KGHSY, CDR2 FQNENV. The CDR3 extends over 16 amino acids. The CDR3 region has the DNA TGTGCCAGCAGCCAATCGTCCGGGACAGGGGGGTACGAGCAGTACTTC. This encodes CASSQSSGTGGYEQYF.

This clonotype was detected only a few times. The DNA of the CDR3 is TGTGCCACCAAGGGGTATTCAGCCCAAGAGACCCAGTACTTC. Protein sequence: CATKGYSAQETQYF. The V and J genes are TRBV15 and TRBJ2-5, with D possibly being TRBD1 (5 bases). The CDR3 has 14 amino acids. From germline, CDR1 is LNHNV and CDR2 YYDKDF (reference sequence). Trimming took 7 bases from V and 1 from J, leaving 13 bases between them.

The rearrangement joins TRBV25-1 to TRBJ2-5, with D perhaps TRBD2 (6 bases). Trimming removed 3 bases from V and 5 bases from J, with 13 bases in between. The CDR3 runs to 14 residues. Per germline, CDR1 MGHDK and CDR2 SYGVNS. The CDR3 protein is CASSDSEGRETQYF. The CDR3 DNA sequence: TGTGCCAGCAGTGATTCGGAGGGCAGGGAGACCCAGTACTTC.

This clonotype turned up a few times. The CDR3 coding sequence is TGTGCCAGCGGGACTATACCCTACAATGAGCAGTTCTTC. It is translated as CASGTIPYNEQFF. The V gene is TRBV28, the J gene TRBJ2-1; 7 nucleotides align to TRBD2. The CDR3 covers 13 residues. Germline assignment: CDR1 MDHEN and CDR2 SYDVKM. Losses at the gene ends were 8 bases for V and 2 bases for J; bases not matched to a gene: 3. The complete variable domain, with remaining parts taken from reference TRBV28 and TRBJ2-1, reads DVKVTQSSRYLVKRTGEKVFLECVQDMDHENMFWYRQDPGLGLRLIYFSYDVKMKEKGDIPEGYSVSREKKERFSLILESASTNQTSMYLCASGTIPYNEQFFGPGTRLTVL.

A single count supports this clonotype. The chain joins TRBV5-5 to TRBJ2-5, with D unclear. The germline gives CDR1 SGHKS, CDR2 YYEKEE (reference sequence). The CDR3 runs to 14 residues. Between the trimmed V and J ends, which lost 0 bases and 1 base, there was a span of 7 bases. CDR3 region: CASSLGWVQETQYF. The CDR3 DNA is TGTGCCAGCAGCTTGGGGTGGGTCCAAGAGACCCAGTACTTC.

This chain connects TRBV10-1 to TRBJ2-3; 11 nucleotides align to TRBD1. CDR3 length: 17 amino acids. Germline loops: CDR1 WNHNN, CDR2 SYGVQD (reference sequence). Germline trimming cut 4 bases from V and 3 bases from J; bases unmatched to any gene: 9. The CDR3 loop reads CASSGTGGGKRTDTQYF. The CDR3, as DNA: TGCGCCAGCAGTGGGACAGGGGGCGGTAAAAGGACAGATACGCAGTATTTT.

V and J are TRBV27 and TRBJ2-7, with 7 bases lining up with TRBD2. The CDR3 runs 14 residues. Germline trimming cut 5 bases from V and 1 base from J; bases unmatched to any gene: 5. Per germline, CDR1 MNHEY and CDR2 SMNVEV (reference sequence). CDR3 nucleotide sequence: TGTGCCAGCAGTACTTCACTAGCGTCCTACGAGCAGTACTTC. Protein: CASSTSLASYEQYF.

The chain uses TRBV7-7 and TRBJ2-3, with TRBD2 as a possible D gene (7 bases). Germline loops: CDR1 SSHAT, CDR2 FNYEAQ (reference sequence). V was shortened by 0 bases and J by 3 bases, with 10 bases between the two germline ends. CDR3 length equals 15 residues. The CDR3 sequence is CASSLAGGHTDTQYF. DNA of the CDR3: TGTGCCAGCAGCTTAGCGGGGGGGCATACAGATACGCAGTATTTT.